The 18 T cell receptor beta chains reported below all come from one sample, sequenced in a study of blood T cell repertoires in COVID-19. Sequencing used immunoSEQ multiplex PCR; TCRdb keeps in-frame clones, though not all of them. The sample includes roughly 180,000 clones, roughly 84% of them seen just once. Material for sequencing was peripheral blood. The receptors derive from a woman aged 45-65 years with COVID-19, enrolled during active disease.

The chain has TRBV10-3 and TRBJ1-3; D is perhaps TRBD1 (5 bases). Deletions cut 0 bases from V and 4 bases from J, with 16 bases between. CDR1 and CDR2 from the germline V gene are ENHRY and SYGVKD. This CDR3 has 17 residues. CDR3 residues: CAISESSGGEQGNTIYF. CDR3 DNA sequence: TGTGCCATCAGTGAGTCGAGCGGGGGGGAACAAGGAAACACCATATATTTT.

The chain employs TRBV6-4 and TRBJ2-5, with 7 positions matching TRBD2. In germline, CDR1 is MRHNA, CDR2 SNTAGT. This CDR3 has 18 residues. Germline trimming cut 1 base from V and 2 bases from J; bases unmatched to any gene: 13. CDR3 sequence reads: CASSDLSGVSFWQETQYF. In DNA form, the CDR3 reads TGTGCCAGCAGTGACTTGAGCGGGGTATCTTTTTGGCAAGAGACCCAGTACTTC.

The chain joins TRBV24-1 to TRBJ2-1, with D tentatively TRBD2 (6 bases). The V end lost 4 bases, the J end lost 6 bases, and 12 bases lay between the germline ends. The CDR3 has 14 amino acids. The V gene's germline CDR1 is KGHDR and CDR2 SFDVKD. This CDR3 is CATSDNGTPNEQFF. In DNA, the CDR3 is TGTGCCACCAGTGACAATGGGACTCCCAATGAGCAGTTCTTC.

The V gene is TRBV10-3, the J gene TRBJ1-6; D is possibly TRBD1 (5 bases). Trimming left V 0 bases short and J 10 bases short, with 10 bases between. The CDR3 has 14 amino acids. CDR1 and CDR2 from the germline V gene are ENHRY and SYGVKD. The CDR3 bases are TGTGCCATCAGTGAGTCGGAGGGACTGTCACCCCTCCACTTT. It is translated as CAISESEGLSPLHF.

J is TRBJ2-3 and V is TRBV7-3, with TRBD2 matching 7 bases. Unmatched junction bases numbered 6, after V lost 6 bases and J lost 0 bases. In germline, CDR1 is SGHTA, CDR2 FQGTGA. The CDR3 totals 15 residues. The CDR3 sequence is CASSRTSASTDTQYF. In DNA, the CDR3 is TGTGCCAGCAGTCGAACTAGCGCAAGCACAGATACGCAGTATTTT.

V and J are TRBV6-6 and TRBJ2-7, with 11 bases aligning to TRBD1. The CDR3 extends over 16 amino acids. Germline CDR1 is MNHNY and CDR2 is SVGAGI (reference sequence). The trim removed 5 bases at V and 4 bases at J, leaving 10 bases unmatched. The CDR3 sequence: CASSRTGGRASYEQYF. The CDR3 coding sequence is TGTGCCAGCAGTCGGACAGGGGGCCGCGCTTCATACGAGCAGTACTTC.

The chain recombines TRBV2 with TRBJ2-1; the match to TRBD2 covers 10 bases. Germline V lookup: CDR1 SNHLY, CDR2 FYNNEI. The V segment lost 8 bases and the J segment 7 bases; nucleotides outside the gene matches: 8. The length of the CDR3 is 14 residues. This CDR3 is CASGKRGGLNEQFF. The CDR3 DNA reads TGTGCCAGCGGGAAGCGGGGGGGCCTAAATGAGCAGTTCTTC.

V gene TRBV7-9 combines with J gene TRBJ1-1; D is unresolved. The germline V and J ends were trimmed by 2 bases and 1 base, with 8 bases remaining between them. Germline CDR1 reads SEHNR; CDR2 reads FQNEAQ (reference sequence). This CDR3 is built from 14 residues. CDR3 protein: CASSLMAANTEAFF. DNA of the CDR3: TGTGCCAGCAGCTTAATGGCGGCGAACACTGAAGCTTTCTTT.

This clone came up once. This chain links TRBV27 with TRBJ1-4; 8 nucleotides match TRBD1. The CDR3 covers 15 residues. Germline loops: CDR1 MNHEY, CDR2 SMNVEV (reference sequence). V trimming: 5 bases; J trimming: 14 bases; junction bases outside the gene matches: 16. The CDR3 nucleotides read TGTGCCAGCAGTCGCAGACCCGAAGACAGGGGCGTGCTGTTTTTT. Residues: CASSRRPEDRGVLFF.

V and J are TRBV5-1 and TRBJ2-6, with a tentative D call TRBD1 (6 bases). The germline gives CDR1 SGHRS, CDR2 YFSETQ. This CDR3 is 17 amino acids long. V was clipped by 4 bases and J by 1 base, with 15 bases between them. The CDR3 region is CASSGQGPDSGANVLTF. DNA for the CDR3: TGCGCCAGCAGCGGTCAGGGGCCTGATTCTGGGGCCAACGTCCTGACTTTC.

Comments on this clone: At the DNA level, this CDR3 is encoded by other sequences in the same sample as well. V usage is TRBV11-3 and J usage is TRBJ2-1, with a tentative D call TRBD1 (6 bases). V was shortened by 6 bases and J by 0 bases, with 12 bases between the two germline ends. In germline, CDR1 is SGHNT, CDR2 YENEEA. The CDR3 is 15 residues long. CDR3 bases: TGTGCCAGCAGTTTGAGGGGGAGCTCCTACAATGAGCAGTTCTTC. This gives the protein CASSLRGSSYNEQFF. Filled out from reference TRBV11-3 and TRBJ2-1, the complete variable domain reads EAGVVQSPRYKIIEKKQPVAFWCNPISGHNTLYWYLQNLGQGPELLIRYENEEAVDDSQLPKDRFSAERLKGVDSTLKIQPAELGDSAVYLCASSLRGSSYNEQFFGPGTRLTVL.

A single count supports this clone. The DNA for the CDR3 is TGTGCCAGCAGGATCGGGCGAGGGCAGGAAAAACTGTTTTTT. This translates into CASRIGRGQEKLFF. The chain uses TRBV6-5 and TRBJ1-4, with D uncertain. V lost 6 bases and J 8 bases, leaving 16 bases between the germline ends. Germline V gives CDR1 MNHEY, CDR2 SVGAGI. The length of the CDR3 is 14 residues.

The rearrangement links TRBV30 to TRBJ1-2; 11 bases map to TRBD1. J lost 6 bases, V lost 1 base, and 1 base had no gene match. The V gene's germline CDR1 is GTSNPN and CDR2 SVGIG (reference sequence). The CDR3 sequence is 13 residues long. In nucleotides, the CDR3 is TGTGCCTGGAGTGGGACAGGGGGCGATGGCTACACCTTC. Translation gives CAWSGTGGDGYTF.

The chain combines TRBV15 with TRBJ1-1; tentative D call: TRBD1 (5 bases). The CDR3 sequence is 14 residues long. Per the germline V gene, CDR1 is LNHNV and CDR2 is YYDKDF (reference sequence). Trimming removed 9 bases from V and 1 base from J, with 15 bases in between. DNA for the CDR3: TGTGCCACAGGCCCCGGGGGAGGGAACACTGAAGCTTTCTTT. Translated: CATGPGGGNTEAFF.

This chain connects TRBV9 to TRBJ2-7; D is unresolved. The germline V and J ends were trimmed by 0 bases and 4 bases, with 8 bases remaining between them. The germline gives CDR1 SGDLS, CDR2 YYNGEE. The CDR3 sequence is 13 residues long. The CDR3 spells CASSVAAGYEQYF. Here the CDR3 DNA reads TGTGCCAGCAGCGTAGCGGCAGGTTACGAGCAGTACTTC.

The rearrangement links TRBV5-1 to TRBJ2-5, with D hard to call. CDR3 length: 11 amino acids. In germline, CDR1 is SGHRS, CDR2 YFSETQ. V lost 3 bases and J lost 4, with 4 bases in between. CDR3 amino acids: CASSSGETQYF. The CDR3 DNA reads as TGCGCCAGCAGCTCCGGAGAGACCCAGTACTTC.

The rearrangement links TRBV3-1 (or the pseudogene TRBV3-2) to TRBJ2-7, with 11 bases aligning to TRBD1. CDR1 is LGHDT, CDR2 YNNKEL, per germline (reference sequence). This CDR3 is built from 14 residues. The trim removed 4 bases at V and 5 bases at J, leaving 4 bases unmatched. The CDR3 coding sequence is TGTGCCAGCAGCCCCCGGACAGGGGGCGACGAGCAGTACTTC. It yields the protein CASSPRTGGDEQYF.

J is TRBJ2-1 and V is TRBV11-1, with D possibly TRBD2 on 7 matching bases. V gave up 5 bases and J gave up 8 bases, with 19 bases separating them. The CDR3 runs 15 residues. Looked up from germline, CDR1 is SGHAT and CDR2 is FQDESV (reference sequence). The CDR3 region is CASSPGLGGIDEQFF. The CDR3 DNA reads as TGTGCCAGCAGCCCAGGACTAGGGGGGATCGATGAGCAGTTCTTC.